This TCR beta chain was obtained from a study of metastatic and nonmetastatic thyroid tumors. Study-wide context: Repertoire comparisons spanned blood and tumor or nodule tissue from malignant and benign thyroid patients.

TCRdb re-called clones via MiXCR from the PCR reads. Among around 37,000 clones listed, 20% to 30% were seen once. CDR1 is LNHDA and CDR2 is SQIVND in the germline V gene (reference sequence). Between the trimmed V and J ends, which lost 5 bases and 2 bases, there was a span of 9 bases. The CDR3 has 13 amino acids. Ahead of thyroid surgery, no patient had received treatment of any kind. Input material: blood. The sequence was collected from a female donor with papillary thyroid cancer or a benign thyroid nodule (not recorded which). Some clones in this sample may be carry-over from other donors' samples. The chain uses TRBV19 and TRBJ2-5; possible D gene TRBD2, 5 bases. CDR3 sequence (DNA): TGTGCCAGTAGTCTACTAGAACAAGAGACCCAGTACTTC. Translated: CASSLLEQETQYF.